Each of the 29 T cell receptor beta chains below was sequenced from the same sample in a study of blood T cells in healthy people across ages. Then a second PCR, running roughly 7 to 11 cycles, was carried out with a sample-barcoded 5' primer and a J-beta primer mix. TCRdb recomputed calls from the 5' RACE reads with MiXCR, one row per CDR3 protein. The sample includes 850,000 to 1,000,000 distinct CDR3 sequences, around 46% seen only once; the top ten take 13%. The sample consisted of blood. The source of these receptors is a man aged 25 to 40 in good health.

The chain couples TRBV20-1 to TRBJ1-5, with TRBD1 identical over 9 bases. Germline loops: CDR1 DFQATT, CDR2 SNEGSKA (reference sequence). The CDR3 sequence is 14 residues long. J gave up 5 bases and V 7 bases, and 9 bases lay outside the gene matches. CDR3 DNA sequence: TGCAGTGTTTGGGACAGGGTGGGTGATCAGCCCCAGCATTTT. Translating it yields CSVWDRVGDQPQHF.

This sequence joins TRBV9 and TRBJ1-1, with no clear D. V was cut by 4 bases and J by 1 base, with 20 bases left in between. CDR1 and CDR2 (germline): SGDLS, YYNGEE. The CDR3 contains 17 residues. The CDR3 here is CASSPDFQIFGNTEAFF. The CDR3, as DNA: TGTGCCAGCAGCCCCGATTTTCAAATTTTTGGGAACACTGAAGCTTTCTTT.

The sample holds many counts of this clonotype. The rearrangement joins TRBV6-5 to TRBJ1-5; 7 bases map to TRBD1. Germline CDR1 is MNHEY and CDR2 is SVGAGI. V was clipped by 6 bases and J by 4 bases; unmatched bases: 3. This CDR3 is built from 13 residues. The CDR3: CASSPTGNQPQHF. The CDR3 DNA follows: TGTGCCAGCAGCCCGACAGGGAATCAGCCCCAGCATTTT.

The gene calls are TRBV3-1 and TRBJ2-3; no reliable D call. Trimming left V 3 bases short and J 2 bases short, with 6 bases between. Looked up from germline, CDR1 is LGHDT and CDR2 is YNNKEL (reference sequence). The CDR3 contains 13 residues. The CDR3 coding sequence is TGTGCCAGCAGCCACAGGAACACAGATACGCAGTATTTT. Protein: CASSHRNTDTQYF.

The chain combines TRBV20-1 with TRBJ1-1, with TRBD1 as a possible D gene (5 bases). Germline values: CDR1 DFQATT, CDR2 SNEGSKA (reference sequence). The CDR3 contains 15 residues. The ends were cut back, 2 bases at V and 1 base at J, with 14 bases in the middle. CDR3 sequence reads: CSARLDPGANTEAFF. The CDR3 DNA reads TGCAGTGCTAGACTGGACCCCGGGGCGAACACTGAAGCTTTCTTT.

This clonotype has more than one count but fewer than ten. V is TRBV20-1 and J is TRBJ1-5; possible D gene TRBD1, 5 bases. The CDR3 sequence is 12 residues long. The germline V gene encodes CDR1 DFQATT and CDR2 SNEGSKA (reference sequence). V was pared by 3 bases and J by 5 bases, with 8 bases between. In nucleotides, the CDR3 is TGCAGTGCTAGGGACACTTATCAGCCCCAGCATTTT. This encodes CSARDTYQPQHF.

The CDR3 DNA reads as TGTGCCAGTAGTATAGTGGGCAGCTACGAGCAGTACTTC. Translating it yields CASSIVGSYEQYF. The chain uses TRBV19 and TRBJ2-7; no clear D gene. Germline CDR1 and CDR2: LNHDA and SQIVND (reference sequence). The CDR3 covers 13 residues. The ends were cut back, 1 base at V and 3 bases at J, with 7 bases in the middle.

V and J are TRBV12-3 or TRBV12-4 and TRBJ2-1; D may be TRBD1 (5 bases). The CDR3 spans 13 residues. Trimming took 7 bases from V and 4 from J, leaving 11 bases between them. CDR3 DNA: TGTGCCAGCACCGACCAGGGTTACAATGAGCAGTTCTTC. It is translated as CASTDQGYNEQFF.

The rearrangement uses TRBV4-3 and TRBJ1-5; D gene uncertain. CDR3 length equals 16 residues. V was clipped by 3 bases and J by 3 bases, with 15 bases between them. Germline V gene sequence: CDR1 LGHNA, CDR2 YSLEER. Written as DNA, the CDR3 is TGCGCCAGCAGCCAGGAGAGAGGGTACCTCAATCAGCCCCAGCATTTT. It yields the protein CASSQERGYLNQPQHF.

This clonotype was seen only once. The J gene is TRBJ1-1, the V gene TRBV12-3 or TRBV12-4, with a weak D call TRBD1 (5 bases). The CDR3 contains 13 residues. V shed 2 bases and J shed 9 bases, with 13 bases lying between them. CDR3 nucleotides: TGTGCCAGCAGTTTAAATAAGGGGATGAAAGCTTTCTTT. Amino acids: CASSLNKGMKAFF.

This clonotype turned up a few times. The chain recombines TRBV28 with TRBJ2-7; a possible D gene is TRBD2 (5 bases). The CDR3 length is 14 residues. V dropped 3 bases and J dropped 6 bases, with 15 bases sitting between them. Germline assignment: CDR1 MDHEN and CDR2 SYDVKM. CDR3 region: CASSLGPPEGEQYF. In nucleotides, the CDR3 is TGTGCCAGCAGTTTGGGTCCTCCCGAGGGCGAGCAGTACTTC.

In its sample, this clonotype was seen a few times. The chain has TRBV6-5 and TRBJ2-3, with TRBD2 matching 10 bases. Germline CDR1 MNHEY, CDR2 SVGAGI. With 2 bases clipped from V and 0 bases from J, the junction kept 17 bases outside the gene matches. The CDR3 consists of 21 residues. CDR3 protein: CASSYPSGGANLNPSTDTQYF. The CDR3 coding sequence is TGTGCCAGCAGTTACCCCAGCGGGGGGGCCAATCTAAACCCTAGCACAGATACGCAGTATTTT.

This clonotype was counted a single time. The J gene is TRBJ2-5, the V gene TRBV4-1; 7 nucleotides align to TRBD1. Germline CDR1 is MGHRA and CDR2 is YSYEKL. V lost 0 bases to trimming and J lost 11 bases; unmatched junction nucleotides: 21. This CDR3 is built from 18 residues. CDR3 sequence reads: CASSQERTGGRAHNEQYF. The CDR3 DNA sequence: TGCGCCAGCAGCCAAGAGAGGACAGGTGGAAGGGCCCACAATGAGCAGTACTTC.

This clonotype has only a few counts. The rearrangement links TRBV3-1 to TRBJ2-1, with a tentative D call TRBD2 (5 bases). Germline V gene sequence: CDR1 LGHDT, CDR2 YNNKEL (reference sequence). The germline V and J ends were trimmed by 2 bases and 13 bases, with 9 bases remaining between them. The CDR3 consists of 11 residues. The CDR3 sequence is CASSQLGAQFF. Here the CDR3 DNA reads TGTGCCAGCAGCCAATTGGGAGCACAGTTCTTC.

V usage is TRBV5-1 and J usage is TRBJ2-4; 11 positions match TRBD1. The CDR3 consists of 15 residues. CDR1 SGHRS and CDR2 YFSETQ come from the germline V gene. V shed 4 bases and J 8 bases; nucleotides not matched to a gene: 8. The CDR3 coding sequence is TGCGCCAGCAGCCCCCTGGGACAGGGGGTTGACATTCAGTACTTC. Translation: CASSPLGQGVDIQYF. Looking up the rest from reference TRBV5-1 and TRBJ2-4 gives the full variable domain: KAGVTQTPRYLIKTRGQQVTLSCSPISGHRSVSWYQQTPGQGLQFLFEYFSETQRNKGNFPGRFSGRQFSNSRSEMNVSTLELGDSALYLCASSPLGQGVDIQYFGAGTRLSVL.

As for this clonotype: Relative to the germline gene, one junction end is altered; a read error may explain this. The V gene is TRBV7-9, the J gene TRBJ2-1; D is undetermined. There are 12 residues in the CDR3. Looked up from germline, CDR1 is SEHNR and CDR2 is FQNEAQ (reference sequence). The chain's CDR3 is CSSSYGNNEQFF. Here the CDR3 DNA reads TGTTCCAGCAGCTACGGAAACAATGAGCAGTTCTTC. Looking up the rest from reference TRBV7-9 and TRBJ2-1 gives the full variable domain: DTGVSQNPRHKITKRGQNVTFRCDPISEHNRLYWYRQTLGQGPEFLTYFQNEAQLEKSRLLSDRFSAERPKGSFSTLEIQRTEQGDSAMYLCSSSYGNNEQFFGPGTRLTVL.

This clonotype occurred a few times. The chain is built from TRBV20-1 and TRBJ2-1, with 7 bases that match TRBD1. V lost 6 bases, J lost 4 bases, and 6 bases stayed unmatched. The germline V gene has CDR1 DFQATT and CDR2 SNEGSKA (reference sequence). This CDR3 has 13 amino acids. The CDR3 coding sequence is TGCAGTGCGTACCACAGGGGTTACAATGAGCAGTTCTTC. Translated, it gives CSAYHRGYNEQFF.

The chain employs TRBV12-3 or TRBV12-4 and TRBJ1-1; D possibly corresponds to TRBD1 (5 bases). V was shortened by 7 bases and J by 4 bases, with 13 bases between the two germline ends. This CDR3 spans 13 amino acids. DNA for the CDR3: TGTGCCAGCATCCAGGGAGGGAGCACTGAAGCTTTCTTT. It specifies CASIQGGSTEAFF.

Remarks on this clonotype: The junction and the germline gene differ at one end; a read error may be behind it. This rearrangement joins TRBV6-5 to TRBJ2-1, with unresolved D. The CDR3 runs 14 residues. Germline V gene sequence: CDR1 MNHEY, CDR2 SVGAGI. As DNA, the CDR3 is TGTGCCAGCAGTACTTCAGACTCCTTCAATGAGCAGTTCTTC. Its translation: CASSTSDSFNEQFF.

This clonotype was found many times. The CDR3 spells CASSLDRKKTQYF. CDR3 DNA sequence: TGTGCCAGCAGCTTAGACAGGAAAAAGACCCAGTACTTC. The chain recombines TRBV11-3 with TRBJ2-5; no definite D call. Germline assignment: CDR1 SGHNT and CDR2 YENEEA. The CDR3 is 13 residues long. Trimming stripped 0 bases from V and 6 bases from J, with 8 bases between.

This clonotype was seen just once. This sequence joins TRBV30 and TRBJ2-3; 11 nucleotides align to TRBD1. CDR3 length: 17 amino acids. Per the germline V gene, CDR1 is GTSNPN and CDR2 is SVGIG (reference sequence). V lost 0 bases, J lost 4 bases, and 9 bases stayed unmatched. The CDR3 reads CAWSVLMPGQGADTQYF. In nucleotides, the CDR3 is TGTGCCTGGAGTGTACTTATGCCGGGACAGGGGGCAGATACGCAGTATTTT.

This clonotype is a singleton in its sample. The chain recombines TRBV28 with TRBJ2-5; 9 bases are shared with TRBD2. The J call is uncertain, as TRBJ2-7 better fits the DNA end. CDR3 length: 16 residues. Germline loops: CDR1 MDHEN, CDR2 SYDVKM. The CDR3 spells CASSSPAGGLTYEQYF. CDR3 bases: TGTGCCAGCAGTTCCCCAGCGGGGGGCCTGACCTACGAGCAGTACTTC.

This clonotype came up a few times. The gene calls are TRBV2 and TRBJ2-1; the D is unclear. Germline assignment: CDR1 SNHLY and CDR2 FYNNEI. The CDR3 consists of 11 residues. V was cut by 6 bases and J by 8 bases, with 8 bases left in between. CDR3 coding DNA: TGTGCCAGCAGGGCTTCAGATGAGCAGTTCTTC. This gives the protein CASRASDEQFF.

V is TRBV7-3 and J is TRBJ1-2; D is unresolved. Germline values: CDR1 SGHTA, CDR2 FQGTGA. The V and J ends lost 5 bases and 8 bases respectively, with 12 bases between them. This CDR3 comprises 12 residues. The DNA for the CDR3 is TGTGCCAGCAGCCCAATAAAAGGAGGCTACACCTTC. Its protein product is CASSPIKGGYTF. Full variable domain (missing parts from reference TRBV7-3 and TRBJ1-2): GAGVSQTPSNKVTEKGKYVELRCDPISGHTALYWYRQSLGQGPEFLIYFQGTGAADDSGLPNDRFFAVRPEGSVSTLKIQRTERGDSAVYLCASSPIKGGYTFGSGTRLTVV.

The chain couples TRBV20-1 to TRBJ1-4; TRBD1 might be the D (6 bases). The CDR3 loop spans 15 amino acids. The V end was cut by 4 bases, the J end by 8 bases, with 20 bases between. Germline CDR1 reads DFQATT; CDR2 reads SNEGSKA (reference sequence). The CDR3 nucleotides are TGCAGTGCTACGCCCAGACAGGAACTCAGCGAAAAACTGTTTTTT. Translation: CSATPRQELSEKLFF.

The chain is built from TRBV6-1 and TRBJ1-2; D not certain. Germline V gives CDR1 MNHNS, CDR2 SASEGT. The length of the CDR3 is 15 residues. Trimming removed 2 bases from V and 5 bases from J, with 15 bases in between. For the CDR3, the DNA is TGTGCCAGCAGTGAATGGGCTCCAGGAAGTTATGGCTACACCTTC. Amino acids: CASSEWAPGSYGYTF.

V is TRBV5-6 and J is TRBJ1-5; 7 bases line up with TRBD1. The V gene's germline CDR1 is SGHDT and CDR2 YYEEEE. Losses at the gene ends were 0 bases for V and 2 bases for J; bases not matched to a gene: 5. The CDR3 runs 16 residues. DNA of the CDR3: TGTGCCAGCAGCTTGGGAAGGGGGCCCGGCAATCAGCCCCAGCATTTT. Its protein product is CASSLGRGPGNQPQHF.

The V call is TRBV5-8, the J call TRBJ1-5, with D possibly being TRBD1 (6 bases). The CDR3 extends over 15 amino acids. Trimming took 3 bases from V and 2 from J, leaving 12 bases between them. The germline V gene has CDR1 SGHTS and CDR2 YDEGEE. The CDR3 spells CASSWETGGNQPQHF. The CDR3 bases are TGTGCCAGCAGCTGGGAGACAGGAGGCAATCAGCCCCAGCATTTT.

This clonotype was counted a few times. V and J are TRBV28 and TRBJ2-1; D remains unclear. This CDR3 contains 17 residues. Trimming cost V 6 bases and J 2 bases, with 20 bases left between them. Germline CDR1 is MDHEN and CDR2 is SYDVKM. The chain's CDR3 is CASSPRTFNQTYNEQFF. CDR3 bases: TGTGCCAGCAGCCCTAGGACCTTCAACCAAACCTACAATGAGCAGTTCTTC.